One sample yielded the 23 T cell receptor beta chains listed below, sequenced in a study of blood T cell repertoires in COVID-19. Some clones are missing from TCRdb's copy, which holds only in-frame ones; the method was immunoSEQ multiplex PCR. This table has a few hundred thousand clones, around 89% appearing once. The sequencing input was peripheral blood. The receptor set was obtained from a man aged 40-49 years with acute or convalescent COVID-19.

The chain recombines TRBV5-6 with TRBJ1-6; tentative D call: TRBD1 (5 bases). CDR1 and CDR2 (germline): SGHDT, YYEEEE. Deletions cut 0 bases from V and 5 bases from J, with 12 bases between. The CDR3 consists of 16 residues. The CDR3 DNA sequence: TGTGCCAGCAGCTTGGCTGCGGGGGGTAATAATTCACCCCTCCACTTT. Translating gives CASSLAAGGNNSPLHF.

This clone was picked up one time. The same CDR3 can be traced to other DNA sequences in this sample. The chain has TRBV5-1 and TRBJ2-5; no firm D call. Trimming stripped 2 bases from V and 3 bases from J, with 11 bases between. The length of the CDR3 is 14 residues. The V gene's germline CDR1 is SGHRS and CDR2 YFSETQ. Written as DNA, the CDR3 is TGCGCCAGCAGCTTAGTTGGCGGAGAAGAGACCCAGTACTTC. This encodes CASSLVGGEETQYF.

The chain recombines TRBV6-5 with TRBJ2-1; 8 bases align to TRBD2. Unmatched junction bases numbered 5, after V lost 7 bases and J lost 3 bases. Germline assignment: CDR1 MNHEY and CDR2 SVGAGI. This CDR3 has 14 residues. This CDR3 reads CASTSGGYYNEQFF. The CDR3 DNA reads as TGTGCCAGCACGTCGGGGGGGTACTACAATGAGCAGTTCTTC.

The V call is TRBV6-5, the J call TRBJ1-5, with 12 bases aligning to TRBD1. Germline V gene sequence: CDR1 MNHEY, CDR2 SVGAGI. The CDR3 is 15 residues long. V shed 6 bases, J shed 4 bases, and the junction held 4 bases outside the gene matches. The CDR3 region is CASSGDRGRNQPQHF. CDR3 DNA sequence: TGTGCCAGCAGCGGGGACAGGGGGCGGAATCAGCCCCAGCATTTT.

This clone was detected only once. The V gene is TRBV19, the J gene TRBJ1-2, with D hard to call. Germline values: CDR1 LNHDA, CDR2 SQIVND (reference sequence). This CDR3 is built from 13 residues. The V and J ends lost 5 bases and 3 bases respectively, with 10 bases between them. CDR3 coding DNA: TGTGCCAGTAGTGCCCGCGGTTACTATGGCTACACCTTC. It yields the protein CASSARGYYGYTF.

The chain links TRBV5-4 to TRBJ1-2, with TRBD1 matching 7 bases. The junction had 6 bases not matched to a gene; V was cut back by 0 bases and J by 10 bases. Germline CDR1 SGHNT, CDR2 YYREEE (reference sequence). The CDR3 covers 13 residues. The CDR3 nucleotides read TGTGCCAGCAGCTTGGACCGGGACAGTTTCTACACCTTC. The encoded protein is CASSLDRDSFYTF. Full variable domain (remainder filled in from reference TRBV5-4 and TRBJ1-2): ETGVTQSPTHLIKTRGQQVTLRCSSQSGHNTVSWYQQALGQGPQFIFQYYREEENGRGNFPPRFSGLQFPNYSSELNVNALELDDSALYLCASSLDRDSFYTFGSGTRLTVV.

The rearrangement uses TRBV27 and TRBJ2-7, with D possibly being TRBD1 (6 bases). Germline-derived CDR1 and CDR2 are MNHEY and SMNVEV (reference sequence). Between the trimmed V and J ends, which lost 3 bases and 2 bases, there was a span of 26 bases. The CDR3 loop spans 19 amino acids. For the CDR3, the DNA is TGTGCCAGCAGTTTTCGGAACCTCGAACAGGGACCCCGTACCTACGAGCAGTACTTC. It yields the protein CASSFRNLEQGPRTYEQYF.

This chain uses TRBV19 with TRBJ1-4, with D hard to call. CDR3 length: 15 amino acids. CDR1 LNHDA and CDR2 SQIVND come from the germline V gene (reference sequence). Trimming left V 1 base short and J 8 bases short, with 14 bases between. The CDR3 bases are TGTGCCAGTAGTATAGTTTCTGGGAGCGACGAAAAACTGTTTTTT. Translating it yields CASSIVSGSDEKLFF. Together with reference TRBV19 and TRBJ1-4, the CDR3 gives the full variable domain: DGGITQSPKYLFRKEGQNVTLSCEQNLNHDAMYWYRQDPGQGLRLIYYSQIVNDFQKGDIAEGYSVSREKKESFPLTVTSAQKNPTAFYLCASSIVSGSDEKLFFGSGTQLSVL.

The V call is TRBV7-9, the J call TRBJ1-2; D is perhaps TRBD1 (5 bases). The germline V gene has CDR1 SEHNR and CDR2 FQNEAQ (reference sequence). This CDR3 has 16 residues. V lost 5 bases and J 3 bases, leaving 19 bases between the germline ends. The CDR3 nucleotides are TGTGCCAGCAGCGAAACGGGGGAGGAAAACGACTATGGCTACACCTTC. Amino acids: CASSETGEENDYGYTF. Supplemented by reference TRBV7-9 and TRBJ1-2, the full variable domain reads DTGVSQNPRHKITKRGQNVTFRCDPISEHNRLYWYRQTLGQGPEFLTYFQNEAQLEKSRLLSDRFSAERPKGSFSTLEIQRTEQGDSAMYLCASSETGEENDYGYTFGSGTRLTVV.

This chain joins TRBV6-5 and TRBJ2-2; 8 bases map to TRBD1. This CDR3 comprises 13 residues. The V gene end was trimmed by 8 bases and the J gene end by 5 bases; junction bases not matched to a gene: 4. Germline values: CDR1 MNHEY, CDR2 SVGAGI. This CDR3 is CASGQGRTGELFF. CDR3 bases: TGTGCCAGCGGACAGGGAAGAACCGGGGAGCTGTTTTTT.

The chain joins TRBV30 to TRBJ1-1; 9 bases fit TRBD1. V gave up 7 bases and J gave up 6 bases; unmatched junction bases: 9. The CDR3 consists of 13 residues. CDR1 and CDR2 (germline): GTSNPN, SVGIG (reference sequence). Written as DNA, the CDR3 is TGTGCCTCTTCGCCCGACAGGGGGGCTGAAGCTTTCTTT. It yields the protein CASSPDRGAEAFF.

This sequence joins TRBV28 and TRBJ2-7, with a possible D match to TRBD2 (5 bases). The CDR3 spans 13 residues. CDR1 is MDHEN and CDR2 is SYDVKM in the germline V gene. Trimming cost V 6 bases and J 3 bases, with 12 bases left between them. The CDR3 DNA is TGTGCCAGCAGGGGAGCTGGATACTACGAGCAGTACTTC. It codes for CASRGAGYYEQYF.

The chain has TRBV6-5 and TRBJ1-4; no definite D call. The CDR3 is 15 residues long. V gave up 0 bases and J gave up 8 bases, with 13 bases separating them. Germline V lookup: CDR1 MNHEY, CDR2 SVGAGI. CDR3 sequence reads: CASSYSTSPGEKLFF. The CDR3 nucleotides are TGTGCCAGCAGTTACTCGACTTCCCCCGGGGAAAAACTGTTTTTT.

The chain carries TRBV12-3 or TRBV12-4 and TRBJ2-7; no reliable D call. Trimming left V 0 bases short and J 5 bases short, with 8 bases between. The CDR3 is 13 residues long. For the CDR3, the DNA is TGTGCCAGCAGTTTAGCGGGTGGGCACGAGCAGTACTTC. Its translation: CASSLAGGHEQYF.

The chain recombines TRBV4-2 with TRBJ2-7; 7 nucleotides match TRBD2. CDR1 is LGHNA and CDR2 is YNFKEQ in the germline V gene. Unmatched junction bases numbered 11, after V lost 0 bases and J lost 6 bases. The CDR3 loop spans 16 amino acids. The CDR3 DNA reads as TGTGCCAGCAGCCAAGATGGGAGGGGAACTACCTCCGAGCAGTACTTC. Translating it yields CASSQDGRGTTSEQYF.

DNA for the CDR3: TGTGCCACCAGCATCGGTACCACTGAAGCTTTCTTT. Translating gives CATSIGTTEAFF. The chain combines TRBV15 with TRBJ1-1, with D unresolved. The CDR3 covers 12 residues. V lost 4 bases and J lost 4, with 7 bases in between. From germline, CDR1 is LNHNV and CDR2 YYDKDF (reference sequence).

The chain has TRBV6-6 and TRBJ2-3; 14 nucleotides align to TRBD2. Losses at the gene ends were 3 bases for V and 4 bases for J; bases not matched to a gene: 3. The CDR3 is made up of 16 amino acids. Per germline, CDR1 MNHNY and CDR2 SVGAGI (reference sequence). CDR3 protein: CASSYPGLAGADTQYF. Written as DNA, the CDR3 is TGTGCCAGCAGTTATCCGGGACTAGCGGGAGCAGATACGCAGTATTTT.

The rearrangement links TRBV6-6 to TRBJ2-5; unclear D gene. CDR3 length: 14 amino acids. Germline CDR1 is MNHNY and CDR2 is SVGAGI (reference sequence). V was pared by 1 base and J by 10 bases, with 16 bases between. CDR3 DNA: TGTGCCAGCAGTTACTTGAGTGACACCCATAACCAGTACTTC. It encodes CASSYLSDTHNQYF.

The CDR3 loop reads CASSLQGGYSYNEQFF. DNA of the CDR3: TGTGCCAGCAGCCTACAGGGAGGGTATTCCTACAATGAGCAGTTCTTC. This chain joins TRBV7-3 and TRBJ2-1; possibly TRBD2 for D (7 bases). V lost 5 bases and J lost 1, with 15 bases in between. Looked up from germline, CDR1 is SGHTA and CDR2 is FQGTGA. The length of the CDR3 is 16 residues.

The chain employs TRBV30 and TRBJ1-5, with 9 bases matching TRBD1. The CDR3 has 14 residues. Germline V gives CDR1 GTSNPN, CDR2 SVGIG (reference sequence). With V trimmed by 1 base and J by 5 bases, 3 bases remained unmatched. The chain's CDR3 is CAWSGDRGDQPQHF. CDR3 nucleotide sequence: TGTGCCTGGAGTGGAGACAGGGGGGATCAGCCCCAGCATTTT.

V is TRBV28 and J is TRBJ1-1; 8 bases fit TRBD1. The CDR3 runs to 17 residues. CDR1 and CDR2 (germline): MDHEN, SYDVKM. Germline trimming cut 2 bases from V and 0 bases from J; bases unmatched to any gene: 8. The DNA of the CDR3 is TGTGCCAGCAGTTTACAGGGGGCAGTTGTGATGAACACTGAAGCTTTCTTT. Its translation is CASSLQGAVVMNTEAFF.

Of note for this clone: This specimen includes other DNA sequences encoding the same CDR3. The V gene is TRBV19, the J gene TRBJ2-1; possible D gene TRBD1, 5 bases. Trimming pared 7 bases from V and 0 bases from J, leaving 13 bases between. The germline V gene encodes CDR1 LNHDA and CDR2 SQIVND (reference sequence). The CDR3 consists of 15 residues. This chain's CDR3 is CASTLGPSSYNEQFF. The CDR3 DNA is TGTGCCAGTACCCTGGGGCCGAGCTCCTACAATGAGCAGTTCTTC.

This clone was detected only once. The chain recombines TRBV27 with TRBJ1-6; 7 nucleotides line up with TRBD1. Germline V gene data show CDR1 as MNHEY and CDR2 as SMNVEV (reference sequence). Unmatched junction bases numbered 8, after V lost 6 bases and J lost 6 bases. This CDR3 contains 15 residues. Here the CDR3 DNA reads TGTGCCAGCAGGACAGGGTTTTCTTTTAATTCACCCCTCCACTTT. Residues: CASRTGFSFNSPLHF.